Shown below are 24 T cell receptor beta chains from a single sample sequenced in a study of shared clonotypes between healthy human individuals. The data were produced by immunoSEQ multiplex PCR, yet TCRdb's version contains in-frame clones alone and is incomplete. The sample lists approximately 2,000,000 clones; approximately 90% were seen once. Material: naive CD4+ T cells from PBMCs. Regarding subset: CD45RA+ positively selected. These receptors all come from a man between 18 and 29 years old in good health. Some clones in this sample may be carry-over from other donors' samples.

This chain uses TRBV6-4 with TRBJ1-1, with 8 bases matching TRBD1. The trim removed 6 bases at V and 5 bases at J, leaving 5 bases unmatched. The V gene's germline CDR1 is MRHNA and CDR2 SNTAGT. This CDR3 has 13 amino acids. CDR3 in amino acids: CASSGQGKTEAFF. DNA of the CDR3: TGTGCCAGCAGCGGACAGGGCAAGACTGAAGCTTTCTTT.

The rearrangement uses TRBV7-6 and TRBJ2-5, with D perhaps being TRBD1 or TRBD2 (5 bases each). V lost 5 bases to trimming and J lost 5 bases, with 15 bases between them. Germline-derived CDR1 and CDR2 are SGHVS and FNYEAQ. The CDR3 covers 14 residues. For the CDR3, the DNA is TGTGCCAGCAGCCCAGGGAGCAGATATGAGACCCAGTACTTC. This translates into CASSPGSRYETQYF.

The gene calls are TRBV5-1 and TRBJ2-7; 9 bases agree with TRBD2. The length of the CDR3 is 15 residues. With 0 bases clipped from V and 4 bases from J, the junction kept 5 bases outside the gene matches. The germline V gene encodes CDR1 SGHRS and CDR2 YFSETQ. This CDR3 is CASSLGLAAIYEQYF. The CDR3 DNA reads TGCGCCAGCAGCTTGGGACTAGCGGCAATATACGAGCAGTACTTC.

The CDR3 sequence is CASVDRDNSPLHF. CDR3 bases: TGTGCCAGCGTTGATAGGGATAATTCACCCCTCCACTTT. The V gene is TRBV28, the J gene TRBJ1-6, with D unresolved. Trimming removed 8 bases at V and 5 bases at J, with 10 bases between. CDR1 is MDHEN and CDR2 is SYDVKM in the germline V gene. The length of the CDR3 is 13 residues.

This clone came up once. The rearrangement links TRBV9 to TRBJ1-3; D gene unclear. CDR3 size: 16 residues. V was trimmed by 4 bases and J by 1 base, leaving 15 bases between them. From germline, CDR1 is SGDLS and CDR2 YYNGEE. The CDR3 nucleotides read TGTGCCAGCAGCTCCAACCTCAAACGGTCTGGAAACACCATATATTTT. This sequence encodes CASSSNLKRSGNTIYF.

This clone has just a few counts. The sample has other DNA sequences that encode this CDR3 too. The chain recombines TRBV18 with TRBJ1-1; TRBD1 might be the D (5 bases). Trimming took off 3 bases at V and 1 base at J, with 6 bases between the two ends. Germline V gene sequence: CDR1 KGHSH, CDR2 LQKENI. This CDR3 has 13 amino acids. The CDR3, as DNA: TGTGCCAGCTCACCGGGGCCGAACACTGAAGCTTTCTTT. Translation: CASSPGPNTEAFF.

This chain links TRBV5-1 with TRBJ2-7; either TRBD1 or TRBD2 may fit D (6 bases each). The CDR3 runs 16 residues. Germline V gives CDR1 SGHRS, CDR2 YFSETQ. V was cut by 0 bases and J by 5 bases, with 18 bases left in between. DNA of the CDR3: TGCGCCAGCAGCTTGGCAGGGGTTCGGGAGACCCACGAGCAGTACTTC. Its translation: CASSLAGVRETHEQYF.

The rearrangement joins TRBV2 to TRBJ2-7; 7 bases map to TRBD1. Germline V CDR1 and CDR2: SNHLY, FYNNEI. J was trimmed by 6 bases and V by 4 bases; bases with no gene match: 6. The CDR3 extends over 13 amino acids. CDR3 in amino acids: CASSGDRDGEQYF. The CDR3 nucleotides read TGTGCCAGCAGTGGAGACAGGGATGGCGAGCAGTACTTC.

This CDR3 is CASSLAPEGQGNRYNEQFF. CDR3 in DNA: TGTGCCAGCAGCTTAGCCCCAGAAGGACAGGGGAATCGCTACAATGAGCAGTTCTTC. The chain combines TRBV11-2 with TRBJ2-1; TRBD1 matches at 9 bases. The CDR3 covers 19 residues. The V gene's germline CDR1 is SGHAT and CDR2 FQNNGV. V lost 1 base, J lost 3 bases, and 13 bases stayed unmatched. The full variable domain, its missing parts supplied by reference TRBV11-2 and TRBJ2-1, is EAGVAQSPRYKIIEKRQSVAFWCNPISGHATLYWYQQILGQGPKLLIQFQNNGVVDDSQLPKDRFSAERLKGVDSTLKIQPAKLEDSAVYLCASSLAPEGQGNRYNEQFFGPGTRLTVL.

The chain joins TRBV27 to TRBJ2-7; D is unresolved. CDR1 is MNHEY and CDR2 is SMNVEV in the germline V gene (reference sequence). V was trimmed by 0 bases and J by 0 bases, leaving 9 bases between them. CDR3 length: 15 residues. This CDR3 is CASSLSPLGSYEQYF. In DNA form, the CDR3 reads TGTGCCAGCAGTTTATCGCCCCTCGGCTCCTACGAGCAGTACTTC.

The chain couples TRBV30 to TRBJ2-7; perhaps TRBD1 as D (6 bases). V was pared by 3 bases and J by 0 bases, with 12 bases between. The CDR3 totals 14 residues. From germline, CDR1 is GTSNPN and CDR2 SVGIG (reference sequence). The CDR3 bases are TGTGCCTGGAGCAGGACAGCGAGCTCCTACGAGCAGTACTTC. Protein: CAWSRTASSYEQYF. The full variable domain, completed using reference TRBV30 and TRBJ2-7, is SQTIHQWPATLVQPVGSPLSLECTVEGTSNPNLYWYRQAAGRGLQLLFYSVGIGQISSEVPQNLSASRPQDRQFILSSKKLLLSDSGFYLCAWSRTASSYEQYFGPGTRLTVT.

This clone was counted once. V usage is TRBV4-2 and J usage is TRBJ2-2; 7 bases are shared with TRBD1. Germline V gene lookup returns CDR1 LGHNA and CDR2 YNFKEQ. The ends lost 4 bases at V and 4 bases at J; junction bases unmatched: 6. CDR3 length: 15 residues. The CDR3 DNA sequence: TGTGCCAGCAGCCCGGGACAGCCTATCACCGGGGAGCTGTTTTTT. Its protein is CASSPGQPITGELFF.

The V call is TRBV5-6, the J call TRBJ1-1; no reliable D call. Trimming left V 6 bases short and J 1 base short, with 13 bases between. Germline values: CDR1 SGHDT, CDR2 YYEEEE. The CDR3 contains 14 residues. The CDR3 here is CASTQQRWNTEAFF. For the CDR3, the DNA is TGTGCCAGCACCCAACAGCGTTGGAACACTGAAGCTTTCTTT.

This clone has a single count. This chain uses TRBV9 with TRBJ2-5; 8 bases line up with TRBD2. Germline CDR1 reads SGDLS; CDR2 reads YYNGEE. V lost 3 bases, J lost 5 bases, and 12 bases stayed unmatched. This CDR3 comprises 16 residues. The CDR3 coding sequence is TGTGCCAGCAGCGCCCGAGGGGGACTAGTCTTCGAGACCCAGTACTTC. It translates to CASSARGGLVFETQYF.

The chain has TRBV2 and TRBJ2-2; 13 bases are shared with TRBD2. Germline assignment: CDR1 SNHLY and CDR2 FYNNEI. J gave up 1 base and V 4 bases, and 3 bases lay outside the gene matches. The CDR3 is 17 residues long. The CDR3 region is CASSGTSGRGNTGELFF. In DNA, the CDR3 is TGTGCCAGCAGTGGGACTAGCGGGAGAGGGAACACCGGGGAGCTGTTTTTT.

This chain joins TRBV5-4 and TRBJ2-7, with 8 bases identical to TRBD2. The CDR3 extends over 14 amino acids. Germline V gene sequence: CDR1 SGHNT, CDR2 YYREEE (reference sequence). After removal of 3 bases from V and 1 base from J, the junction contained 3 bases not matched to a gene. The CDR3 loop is CASSWGTSSYEQYF. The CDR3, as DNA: TGTGCCAGCAGCTGGGGGACTAGTTCCTACGAGCAGTACTTC.

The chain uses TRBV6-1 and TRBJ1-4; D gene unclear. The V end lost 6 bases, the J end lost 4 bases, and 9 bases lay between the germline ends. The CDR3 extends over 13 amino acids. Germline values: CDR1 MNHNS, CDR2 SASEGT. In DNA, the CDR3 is TGTGCCAGCAGGGGGAAGGTTAATGAAAAACTGTTTTTT. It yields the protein CASRGKVNEKLFF.

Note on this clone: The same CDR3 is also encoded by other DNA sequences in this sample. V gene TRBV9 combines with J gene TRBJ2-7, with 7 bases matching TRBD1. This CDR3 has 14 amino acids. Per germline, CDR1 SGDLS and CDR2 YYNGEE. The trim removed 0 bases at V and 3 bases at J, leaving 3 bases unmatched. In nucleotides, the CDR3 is TGTGCCAGCAGCGTAGGTGGGGACAGCTACGAGCAGTACTTC. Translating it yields CASSVGGDSYEQYF.

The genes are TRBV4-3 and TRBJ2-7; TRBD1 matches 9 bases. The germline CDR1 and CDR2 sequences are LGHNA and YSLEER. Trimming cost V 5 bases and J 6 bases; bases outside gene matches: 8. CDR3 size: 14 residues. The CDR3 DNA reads TGCGCCAGCAGCACCTGGACAGGGGTTTCCGAGCAGTACTTC. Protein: CASSTWTGVSEQYF.

The CDR3 region is CASSLQASGGEQFF. The CDR3 nucleotides read TGTGCCAGCAGCTTACAAGCATCTGGAGGTGAGCAGTTCTTC. The V gene is TRBV7-3, the J gene TRBJ2-1, with a possible D match to TRBD2 (5 bases). This CDR3 region has 14 residues. Germline assignment: CDR1 SGHTA and CDR2 FQGTGA. V lost 2 bases to trimming and J lost 9 bases, with 14 bases between them.

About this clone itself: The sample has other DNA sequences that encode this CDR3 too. The CDR3 sequence is CASSPGLGGADTQYF. CDR3 in DNA: TGTGCCAGCTCACCGGGTCTCGGTGGGGCAGATACGCAGTATTTT. The chain has TRBV18 and TRBJ2-3, with D hard to call. This CDR3 region has 15 residues. Germline V lookup: CDR1 KGHSH, CDR2 LQKENI. The V and J ends lost 3 bases and 4 bases respectively, with 14 bases between them.

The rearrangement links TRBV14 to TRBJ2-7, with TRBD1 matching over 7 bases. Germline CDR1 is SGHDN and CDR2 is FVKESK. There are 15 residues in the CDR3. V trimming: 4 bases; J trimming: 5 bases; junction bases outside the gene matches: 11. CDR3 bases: TGTGCCAGCAGCCCTTACCGACAGGGTAGTAACGAGCAGTACTTC. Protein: CASSPYRQGSNEQYF.

The CDR3, as DNA: TGTGCCAGCAGTTTTGCCGGGGGACGTAGGTACGAGCAGTACTTC. It specifies CASSFAGGRRYEQYF. The genes are TRBV28 and TRBJ2-7; D is possibly TRBD2 (6 bases). Germline values: CDR1 MDHEN, CDR2 SYDVKM. The V end lost 3 bases, the J end lost 4 bases, and 16 bases lay between the germline ends. The CDR3 has 15 residues.

The CDR3, as DNA: TGTGCCAGCAGCTTAGTTTTTGCAACTAATGAAAAACTGTTTTTT. It encodes CASSLVFATNEKLFF. The rearrangement uses TRBV7-9 and TRBJ1-4; the D is unclear. Germline assignment: CDR1 SEHNR and CDR2 FQNEAQ (reference sequence). V was clipped by 1 base and J by 0 bases, with 6 bases between them. This CDR3 region has 15 residues.